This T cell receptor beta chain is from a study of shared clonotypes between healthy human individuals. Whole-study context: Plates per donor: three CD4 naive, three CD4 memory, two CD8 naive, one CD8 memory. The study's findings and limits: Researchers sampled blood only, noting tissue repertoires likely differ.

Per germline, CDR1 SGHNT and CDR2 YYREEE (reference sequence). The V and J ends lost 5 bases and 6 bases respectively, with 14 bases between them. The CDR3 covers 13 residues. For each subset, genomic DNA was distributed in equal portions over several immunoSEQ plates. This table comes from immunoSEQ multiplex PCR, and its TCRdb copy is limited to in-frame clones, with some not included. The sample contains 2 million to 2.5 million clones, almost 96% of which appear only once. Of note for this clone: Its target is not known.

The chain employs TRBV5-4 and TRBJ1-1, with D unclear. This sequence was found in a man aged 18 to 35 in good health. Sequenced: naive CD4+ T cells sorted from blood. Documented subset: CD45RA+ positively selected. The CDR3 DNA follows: TGTGCCAGCAGGAAACTGGTAGGTGCTGAAGCTTTCTTT. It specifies CASRKLVGAEAFF.